This entry concerns a single T cell receptor beta chain. The J segment lost 4 bases and the V segment lost 6 bases, leaving 11 bases of the junction unmatched. The CDR3 covers 15 residues. Germline V gene lookup returns CDR1 SQVTM and CDR2 ANQGSEA. Sequenced by immunoSEQ multiplex PCR; TCRdb stores in-frame clones only, minus some. The table shows 250,000 to 350,000 clones, with around 90% occurring only once. These data belong to a study of blood T cell repertoires in COVID-19. Study-wide background: The study drew acute and convalescent COVID-19 samples from the United States, Italy and Spain.

This study enrolled people aged about 18 to 95 from under 25 US geographic areas. Cohorts were assigned according to the clinical history that participants reported. The sample comprised PBMCs or T cells enriched from blood (not recorded which). The J gene is TRBJ1-4, the V gene TRBV29-1; 7 positions agree with TRBD1. This TCR came from a woman aged 18-29 years with acute COVID-19. The CDR3 spells CSVLRQGDSNEKLFF. In DNA, the CDR3 is TGCAGCGTGCTACGACAGGGTGACAGTAATGAAAAACTGTTTTTT.